This is a list of T cell receptor beta chains from one sample in a study of human T cells and chemical hapten exposure. TCRdb redid the calling of the RACE reads with MiXCR, one entry per CDR3 protein. Of about 77,000 distinct CDR3 sequences detected, around 9.4% appear once; the ten largest clones hold about 1.8%. Sequencing used whole blood. These receptors originate from a female donor in good health. Some clones in this sample may be carry-over from other donors' samples. Each CDR3 is given with its conserved first and last residue. A D gene is named only where the DNA matches it firmly. Size values are once, few and many counts, or a class for expanded clones, and some rows have none.

clone size | J gene | D gene | V gene | CDR3 protein | CDR3 DNA
few | TRBJ2-1 | NA | TRBV29-1 | CSVDPLRNEQFF | TGCAGCGTTGATCCCCTCCGCAATGAGCAGTTCTTC
few | TRBJ1-1 | TRBD1 | TRBV29-1 | CSAQTGEGTEAFF | TGCAGCGCACAGACAGGGGAAGGCACTGAAGCTTTCTTT
many | TRBJ2-6 | NA | TRBV5-4 | CASRSPWASGANVLTF | TGTGCCAGCAGGTCACCATGGGCCTCTGGGGCCAACGTCCTGACTTTC
many | TRBJ2-7 | TRBD1 | TRBV12-3/TRBV12-4 | CASSLFRQGFSEQYF | TGTGCCAGCAGTTTATTTCGACAGGGGTTCAGCGAGCAGTACTTC
many | TRBJ1-1 | TRBD1 | TRBV29-1 | CSARGQLNTEAFF | TGCAGCGCCCGGGGACAGTTGAACACTGAAGCTTTCTTT
many | TRBJ2-4 | NA | TRBV29-1 | CSAAPGRTKNIQYF | TGCAGCGCCGCGCCTGGAAGGACCAAAAACATTCAGTACTTC
few | TRBJ2-7 | TRBD2 | TRBV6-5 | CASSRRGLAGHYEQYF | TGTGCCAGCAGTCGAAGGGGACTAGCGGGGCACTACGAGCAGTACTTC
many | TRBJ2-1 | NA | TRBV18 | CASSPLKDYFYNEQFF | TGTGCCAGCTCACCTCTCAAGGACTATTTCTACAATGAGCAGTTCTTC
many | TRBJ2-1 | NA | TRBV29-1 | CSVSGASPNEQFF | TGCAGCGTTTCGGGGGCTTCTCCCAATGAGCAGTTCTTC
many | TRBJ1-6 | TRBD1 | TRBV28 | CASSLRTGGWNSPLHF | TGTGCCAGCAGTTTGAGGACAGGGGGCTGGAATTCACCCCTCCACTTT
few | TRBJ2-5 | TRBD2 | TRBV7-2 | CASSSIAGVRETQYF | TGTGCCAGCAGCTCAATAGCGGGGGTGCGGGAGACCCAGTACTTC
few | TRBJ2-1 | NA | TRBV4-2 | CASSPRGARLGGNEQFF | TGTGCCAGCAGCCCGCGAGGGGCTAGACTCGGAGGCAATGAGCAGTTCTTC
few | TRBJ2-3 | NA | TRBV7-6 | CASSSGQGRGTDTQYF | TGTGCCAGCAGCTCAGGCCAGGGGCGCGGTACAGATACGCAGTATTTT
many | TRBJ2-5 | TRBD2 | TRBV7-9 | CASSLPTGLAGTEAQYF | TGTGCCAGCAGCTTACCGACCGGACTAGCGGGGACGGAGGCCCAGTACTTC
few | TRBJ2-3 | NA | TRBV20-1 | CSASSTTSTDTQYF | TGCAGTGCTAGTTCAACCACTAGCACAGATACGCAGTATTTT
many | TRBJ1-5 | TRBD1 | TRBV18 | CASSLKTGSNQPQHF | TGTGCCAGCTCCCTTAAGACAGGGAGCAATCAGCCCCAGCATTTT
many | TRBJ2-1 | NA | TRBV11-2 | CASTDGGGRYNEQFF | TGTGCCAGCACCGACGGAGGGGGGCGGTACAATGAGCAGTTCTTC
NA | TRBJ1-5 | TRBD1 | TRBV2 | CASSAGTGGRQPQHF | TGTGCCAGCAGTGCAGGGACAGGGGGCAGGCAGCCCCAGCATTTT
few | TRBJ1-6 | NA | TRBV7-2 | CASSSGVDSPLHF | TGTGCCAGCAGCTCGGGAGTTGATTCACCCCTCCACTTT
many | TRBJ2-5 | NA | TRBV21-1 | CASSKNRDQETQYF | TGTGCCAGCAGCAAAAACAGGGACCAAGAGACCCAGTACTTC
many | TRBJ2-1 | NA | TRBV20-1 | CSALPGPINNEQFF | TGCAGTGCCTTACCGGGACCGATAAACAATGAGCAGTTCTTC
few | TRBJ2-6 | NA | TRBV28 | CASSPGTDFSGANVLTF | TGTGCCAGCAGTCCCGGGACGGATTTCTCTGGGGCCAACGTCCTGACTTTC
many | TRBJ2-1 | NA | TRBV12-3/TRBV12-4 | CASSPTDGRVGEQFF | TGTGCCAGCAGTCCCACGGACGGGCGTGTTGGTGAGCAGTTCTTC
NA | TRBJ1-1 | TRBD1 | TRBV3-1 | CASSQDGTGAEAFF | TGTGCCAGCAGCCAAGATGGGACAGGGGCTGAAGCTTTCTTT
many | TRBJ2-3 | NA | TRBV7-9 | CASSLVLGRDTQYF | TGTGCCAGCAGCTTAGTTCTAGGGAGAGATACGCAGTATTTT
NA | TRBJ1-6 | TRBD1 | TRBV5-6 | CASTRTGTGHSPLHF | TGTGCCAGCACCAGAACCGGGACAGGGCATTCACCCCTCCACTTT
few | TRBJ1-4 | TRBD1 | TRBV4-2 | CASSQDGRGHGTNEKLFF | TGTGCCAGCAGCCAAGACGGCAGGGGGCATGGTACTAATGAAAAACTGTTTTTT
few | TRBJ2-7 | NA | TRBV7-2 | CASSDRYSYEQYF | TGTGCCAGCAGCGACAGGTACTCCTACGAGCAGTACTTC
many | TRBJ2-7 | TRBD2 | TRBV29-1 | CSVEPVQRGSYEQYF | TGCAGCGTTGAACCCGTGCAGCGGGGGTCCTACGAGCAGTACTTC
NA | TRBJ1-1 | NA | TRBV7-8 | CASSLGREAFF | TGTGCCAGCAGCTTGGGCAGGGAAGCTTTCTTT
few | TRBJ1-6 | NA | TRBV5-1 | CASSLVGDNSPLHF | TGCGCCAGCAGCTTGGTGGGTGATAATTCACCCCTCCACTTT
NA | TRBJ2-3 | TRBD1 | TRBV3-1 | CASSPWDRDDTQYF | TGTGCCAGCAGCCCCTGGGACAGGGACGATACGCAGTATTTT
NA | TRBJ2-3 | NA | TRBV28 | CASSLFRVPVLTDTQYF | TGTGCCAGCAGTTTATTCAGGGTGCCAGTGCTCACAGATACGCAGTATTTT
many | TRBJ2-7 | NA | TRBV2 | CASSYSGYTYEQYF | TGTGCCAGCAGTTATAGCGGATACACCTACGAGCAGTACTTC
few | TRBJ1-6 | NA | TRBV12-3/TRBV12-4 | CASSPQVYSPLHF | TGTGCCAGCAGCCCCCAAGTTTATTCACCCCTCCACTTT
NA | TRBJ2-3 | TRBD1 | TRBV10-3 | CAIRFSTGADTQYF | TGTGCCATCAGATTCTCGACAGGGGCAGATACGCAGTATTTT
many | TRBJ1-1 | NA | TRBV18 | CASSPRWGDLSNTEAFF | TGTGCCAGCTCACCACGGTGGGGGGATTTGTCGAACACTGAAGCTTTCTTT
NA | TRBJ1-2 | NA | TRBV12-3/TRBV12-4 | CASIFQSSSNYGYTF | TGTGCCAGCATTTTTCAATCAAGTTCCAACTATGGCTACACCTTC
NA | TRBJ1-3 | NA | TRBV20-1 | CSARETENTIYF | TGCAGTGCTAGAGAGACGGAAAACACCATATATTTT
many | TRBJ2-6 | NA | TRBV7-9 | CASSLVYSGRPTF | TGTGCCAGCAGCTTAGTTTATTCGGGACGTCCAACTTTC
few | TRBJ2-1 | NA | TRBV6-5 | CASSPRGGGLSEQFF | TGTGCCAGCAGCCCGAGGGGGGGGGGGCTCAGTGAGCAGTTCTTC
few | TRBJ1-5 | NA | TRBV4-2 | CASSQDGGLSNQPQHF | TGTGCCAGCAGCCAAGACGGGGGACTCAGCAATCAGCCCCAGCATTTT
NA | TRBJ2-7 | TRBD1 | TRBV12-3/TRBV12-4 | CASRPRDSSYEQYF | TGTGCCAGCAGACCCAGGGACAGCTCCTACGAGCAGTACTTC
NA | TRBJ2-4 | NA | TRBV28 | CASSSIRATKNIQYF | TGTGCCAGCAGTTCCATCAGGGCCACCAAAAACATTCAGTACTTC